Listed below are T cell receptor beta chains from one sample, sequenced in a study of CD4+ T cells in melanoma. Profiled with immunoSEQ multiplex PCR; TCRdb holds only in-frame clones, not every one. This table has about 120,000 clones, about 90% appearing once. The sample taken for sequencing was peripheral blood. Receptor source: a human donor with melanoma. The CDR3 runs from the conserved cysteine through the conserved F or W. D genes are given only for firm matches. Rows may omit the clone size; those that give it use once, few, many or a size class.

CDR3 DNA	CDR3 protein	V gene	clone size	D gene	J gene
TGTGCCAGCAGCTTGTCTGGCACTAGCACAGATACGCAGTATTTT	CASSLSGTSTDTQYF	TRBV5-4	-	-	TRBJ2-3
TGTGCCAGCAGCGGATCGGGACTAGCGGGCGAGCAGTACTTC	CASSGSGLAGEQYF	TRBV7-8	-	TRBD2	TRBJ2-7
TGTGCCAGCAGCCAAGACTGGAGGGACCTTTCTGGAAACACCATATATTTT	CASSQDWRDLSGNTIYF	TRBV4-2	once	-	TRBJ1-3
TGTGCCAGCAGACTGACTAGCGGGGGGTCCTGGATCTACAATGAGCAGTTCTTC	CASRLTSGGSWIYNEQFF	TRBV28	-	TRBD2	TRBJ2-1
TGTGCCAGCAGCTCGCCGCGAATGGAGGAAAAACTGTTTTTT	CASSSPRMEEKLFF	TRBV5-6	-	-	TRBJ1-4
TGTGCCAGCAGCCCGGAGACAGGGGAACTGACCCAGTACTTC	CASSPETGELTQYF	TRBV9	-	TRBD1	TRBJ2-5
TGCGCCAGCAGCCGCCTGACTAGTGGAGGCCACGAGCAGTACTTC	CASSRLTSGGHEQYF	TRBV4-3	-	-	TRBJ2-7
TGTGCCAGCAGCTTAGGTGTGACAGGGGATGGAGAGACCCAGTACTTC	CASSLGVTGDGETQYF	TRBV7-2	-	TRBD1	TRBJ2-5
TGCGCCAACCTAATATCACGTTTTCCCCTCCACTTT	CANLISRFPLHF	TRBV10-1	few	-	TRBJ1-6
TGCGCCAGCAGCTTAACTTCGACTAGCGGGATCGAGCAGTACTTC	CASSLTSTSGIEQYF	TRBV5-1	-	TRBD2	TRBJ2-7
TGTGCCAGCTCACCCCAAGATTATGGCTACACCTTC	CASSPQDYGYTF	TRBV18	-	-	TRBJ1-2
TGTGCCAGCAGCTTCCGGACAGGGGGGTCCACAGATACGCAGTATTTT	CASSFRTGGSTDTQYF	TRBV7-3	-	TRBD1	TRBJ2-3
TGTGCCATCAGCCCCTTGACCGGGACAGGGCCGGGAGCCAAAAACATTCAGTACTTC	CAISPLTGTGPGAKNIQYF	TRBV10-3	-	TRBD1	TRBJ2-4
TGTGCCACGGGACATTCGAACACCGGGGAGCTGTTTTTT	CATGHSNTGELFF	TRBV19	-	-	TRBJ2-2
TGTGCCAGCAGTGTGACCGGTAGGCCTAGCGGGGAGAAAGATACGCAGTATTTT	CASSVTGRPSGEKDTQYF	TRBV2	-	TRBD2	TRBJ2-3